This is a list of T cell receptor beta chains from one sample in a study of control samples from healthy donors and cancer patients. The method was immunoSEQ multiplex PCR; TCRdb's version includes in-frame clones alone and lacks a portion of them. The profile covers about 130,000 clones, with over 75% appearing a single time and 2% to 3% taken by the ten largest. Sequencing was done on a sample of blood. These receptor sequences come from a man in his forties or fifties in good health. Both conserved end residues are part of each CDR3. Fields, in order: V gene, J gene, clone size, D gene, CDR3 protein, CDR3 DNA. D genes are given only for firm matches. Not all rows give a size; the values are once, few, many and, for expanded clones, a class.

v_gene: TRBV12-3/TRBV12-4
j_gene: TRBJ1-2
abundance: NA
d_gene: NA
CDR3aa: CASSPDGNYGYTF
CDR3nt: TGTGCCAGCAGCCCGGACGGGAACTATGGCTACACCTTC

v_gene: TRBV5-6
j_gene: TRBJ1-5
abundance: NA
d_gene: TRBD1
CDR3aa: CASSPGQGTQPQHF
CDR3nt: TGTGCCAGCAGCCCGGGACAGGGGACTCAGCCCCAGCATTTT

v_gene: TRBV7-9
j_gene: TRBJ1-1
abundance: NA
d_gene: NA
CDR3aa: CASSLFMNTEAFF
CDR3nt: TGTGCCAGCAGCTTATTTATGAACACTGAAGCTTTCTTT

v_gene: TRBV20-1
j_gene: TRBJ1-5
abundance: once
d_gene: NA
CDR3aa: CSASSQGPQHF
CDR3nt: TGCAGTGCTAGCTCCCAAGGGCCCCAGCATTTT

v_gene: TRBV29-1
j_gene: TRBJ2-2
abundance: NA
d_gene: TRBD2
CDR3aa: CSVGTSGAPNTGELFF
CDR3nt: TGCAGCGTTGGGACTAGCGGGGCTCCGAACACCGGGGAGCTGTTTTTT

v_gene: TRBV10-1
j_gene: TRBJ1-1
abundance: NA
d_gene: NA
CDR3aa: CASSDGRTTEAFF
CDR3nt: TGCGCCAGCAGTGACGGAAGAACGACTGAAGCTTTCTTT

v_gene: TRBV28
j_gene: TRBJ2-7
abundance: NA
d_gene: NA
CDR3aa: CASSLVPSTYEQYF
CDR3nt: TGTGCCAGCAGTTTAGTGCCATCAACCTACGAGCAGTACTTC

v_gene: TRBV19
j_gene: TRBJ2-2
abundance: NA
d_gene: TRBD2
CDR3aa: CASSMRGGQGTGELFF
CDR3nt: TGTGCCAGTAGTATGCGGGGGGGCCAGGGAACCGGGGAGCTGTTTTTT

v_gene: TRBV2
j_gene: TRBJ2-3
abundance: NA
d_gene: TRBD2
CDR3aa: CASMPAGAHTDTQYF
CDR3nt: TGTGCCAGCATGCCAGCGGGGGCCCACACAGATACGCAGTATTTT

v_gene: TRBV3-1/TRBV3-2
j_gene: TRBJ2-7
abundance: NA
d_gene: NA
CDR3aa: CASSLYPAGEQYF
CDR3nt: TGTGCCAGCAGCCTGTATCCAGCCGGCGAGCAGTACTTC

v_gene: TRBV3-1/TRBV3-2
j_gene: TRBJ2-5
abundance: few
d_gene: NA
CDR3aa: CASSPRGAVVVETQYF
CDR3nt: TGTGCCAGCAGCCCTAGGGGGGCAGTCGTGGTAGAGACCCAGTACTTC

v_gene: TRBV7-9
j_gene: TRBJ1-1
abundance: NA
d_gene: NA
CDR3aa: CASSFGGNTEAFF
CDR3nt: TGTGCCAGCAGCTTTGGGGGGAACACTGAAGCTTTCTTT

v_gene: TRBV9
j_gene: TRBJ2-3
abundance: NA
d_gene: NA
CDR3aa: CASSQNLATDTQYF
CDR3nt: TGTGCCAGCAGCCAGAATCTTGCAACAGATACGCAGTATTTT

v_gene: TRBV7-9
j_gene: TRBJ2-2
abundance: NA
d_gene: NA
CDR3aa: CASSLVWPPNTGELFF
CDR3nt: TGTGCCAGCAGCTTAGTATGGCCCCCGAACACCGGGGAGCTGTTTTTT

v_gene: TRBV9
j_gene: TRBJ2-3
abundance: NA
d_gene: NA
CDR3aa: CASSVAPTSTDTQYF
CDR3nt: TGTGCCAGCAGCGTAGCCCCAACTAGCACAGATACGCAGTATTTT

v_gene: TRBV6-5
j_gene: TRBJ1-5
abundance: NA
d_gene: NA
CDR3aa: CASTPPGGGQPQHF
CDR3nt: TGTGCCAGCACCCCCCCGGGGGGCGGTCAGCCCCAGCATTTT

v_gene: TRBV5-1
j_gene: TRBJ1-3
abundance: NA
d_gene: NA
CDR3aa: CASSLEDPSGNTIYF
CDR3nt: TGCGCCAGCAGCTTGGAGGATCCATCTGGAAACACCATATATTTT

v_gene: TRBV2
j_gene: TRBJ2-1
abundance: NA
d_gene: NA
CDR3aa: CASSEEGSSYNEQFF
CDR3nt: TGTGCCAGCAGTGAAGAAGGAAGCTCCTACAATGAGCAGTTCTTC

v_gene: TRBV15
j_gene: TRBJ2-6
abundance: NA
d_gene: NA
CDR3aa: CATSTRGHSGANVLTF
CDR3nt: TGTGCCACCAGCACGCGGGGCCACTCTGGGGCCAACGTCCTGACTTTC

v_gene: TRBV5-1
j_gene: TRBJ1-4
abundance: NA
d_gene: NA
CDR3aa: CASSLAAGRGEKLFF
CDR3nt: TGCGCCAGCAGCTTGGCCGCGGGGCGCGGAGAAAAACTGTTTTTT

v_gene: TRBV6-2/TRBV6-3
j_gene: TRBJ2-1
abundance: NA
d_gene: TRBD1
CDR3aa: CASSAWTGRLNEQFF
CDR3nt: TGTGCCAGCAGTGCTTGGACAGGCCGCCTCAATGAGCAGTTCTTC

v_gene: TRBV6-1
j_gene: TRBJ2-2
abundance: NA
d_gene: TRBD2
CDR3aa: CASSEASLGLAGRTGELFF
CDR3nt: TGTGCCAGCAGTGAAGCGTCTTTAGGCTTAGCGGGACGCACCGGGGAGCTGTTTTTT

v_gene: TRBV2
j_gene: TRBJ2-7
abundance: NA
d_gene: NA
CDR3aa: CATGTYEQYF
CDR3nt: TGTGCCACAGGGACTTACGAGCAGTACTTC

v_gene: TRBV7-6
j_gene: TRBJ1-1
abundance: once
d_gene: NA
CDR3aa: CASSSGSEAFF
CDR3nt: TGTGCCAGCAGCTCAGGTTCGGAAGCTTTCTTT

v_gene: TRBV7-8
j_gene: TRBJ2-2
abundance: few
d_gene: TRBD2
CDR3aa: CASSASGGATGELFF
CDR3nt: TGTGCCAGCAGCGCAAGCGGGGGGGCTACCGGGGAGCTGTTTTTT

v_gene: TRBV5-1
j_gene: TRBJ1-1
abundance: few
d_gene: NA
CDR3aa: CASSWGANMGTEAFF
CDR3nt: TGCGCCAGCAGCTGGGGGGCAAATATGGGCACTGAAGCTTTCTTT

v_gene: TRBV7-9
j_gene: TRBJ1-1
abundance: NA
d_gene: NA
CDR3aa: CASSLTQQTEAFF
CDR3nt: TGTGCCAGCAGCTTAACACAACAGACTGAAGCTTTCTTT

v_gene: TRBV30
j_gene: TRBJ2-5
abundance: once
d_gene: NA
CDR3aa: CAWSPNQETQYF
CDR3nt: TGTGCCTGGAGTCCAAACCAAGAGACCCAGTACTTC

v_gene: TRBV5-1
j_gene: TRBJ2-7
abundance: NA
d_gene: TRBD1
CDR3aa: CASSLAPGGEGYEQYF
CDR3nt: TGCGCCAGCAGCTTGGCCCCAGGGGGCGAGGGTTACGAGCAGTACTTC

v_gene: TRBV10-1
j_gene: TRBJ1-5
abundance: NA
d_gene: NA
CDR3aa: CASSVVYGSDQPQHF
CDR3nt: TGCGCCAGCAGTGTGGTTTACGGATCCGATCAGCCCCAGCATTTT

v_gene: TRBV29-1
j_gene: TRBJ1-1
abundance: few
d_gene: NA
CDR3aa: CSGAGQPGTEAFF
CDR3nt: TGCAGCGGCGCCGGACAGCCGGGAACTGAAGCTTTCTTT

v_gene: TRBV27
j_gene: TRBJ1-2
abundance: NA
d_gene: NA
CDR3aa: CASSVREKGYGYTF
CDR3nt: TGTGCCAGCAGTGTCAGGGAGAAGGGCTATGGCTACACCTTC

v_gene: TRBV11-2
j_gene: TRBJ2-3
abundance: once
d_gene: NA
CDR3aa: CASSPTWGPGTQYF
CDR3nt: TGTGCCAGCAGCCCCACCTGGGGGCCTGGTACGCAGTATTTT

v_gene: TRBV7-8
j_gene: TRBJ2-5
abundance: NA
d_gene: NA
CDR3aa: CASSFRHNPQETQYF
CDR3nt: TGTGCCAGCAGCTTCAGGCATAACCCCCAAGAGACCCAGTACTTC

v_gene: TRBV7-9
j_gene: TRBJ1-2
abundance: NA
d_gene: NA
CDR3aa: CASSLDGATNYGYTF
CDR3nt: TGTGCCAGCAGCTTAGACGGCGCGACTAACTATGGCTACACCTTC

v_gene: TRBV2
j_gene: TRBJ2-7
abundance: once
d_gene: NA
CDR3aa: CASMARWQYF
CDR3nt: TGTGCCAGCATGGCGAGGTGGCAGTACTTC

v_gene: TRBV6-2/TRBV6-3
j_gene: TRBJ1-5
abundance: NA
d_gene: TRBD1
CDR3aa: CASSRPDREGQPQHF
CDR3nt: TGTGCCAGCAGCCGTCCGGACAGGGAGGGTCAGCCCCAGCATTTT

v_gene: TRBV6-5
j_gene: TRBJ1-3
abundance: NA
d_gene: NA
CDR3aa: CASSRDGGSGNTIYF
CDR3nt: TGTGCCAGCAGTCGGGACGGGGGGTCTGGAAACACCATATATTTT

v_gene: TRBV9
j_gene: TRBJ2-3
abundance: NA
d_gene: NA
CDR3aa: CASSVAAGAPSTDTQYF
CDR3nt: TGTGCCAGCAGCGTAGCGGCGGGGGCCCCTAGCACAGATACGCAGTATTTT

v_gene: TRBV12-3/TRBV12-4
j_gene: TRBJ2-5
abundance: NA
d_gene: NA
CDR3aa: CASSLIQETQYF
CDR3nt: TGTGCCAGCAGTTTAATCCAAGAGACCCAGTACTTC

v_gene: TRBV5-4
j_gene: TRBJ2-7
abundance: NA
d_gene: TRBD2
CDR3aa: CASSSTSGGAIEQYF
CDR3nt: TGTGCCAGCAGCTCGACTAGCGGGGGGGCGATCGAGCAGTACTTC

v_gene: TRBV6-5
j_gene: TRBJ2-2
abundance: NA
d_gene: NA
CDR3aa: CASSQGSVTGELFF
CDR3nt: TGTGCCAGCAGCCAGGGGTCGGTCACCGGGGAGCTGTTTTTT

v_gene: TRBV7-9
j_gene: TRBJ1-4
abundance: NA
d_gene: NA
CDR3aa: CASSVGQSTNEKLFF
CDR3nt: TGTGCCAGCAGCGTAGGACAATCAACTAATGAAAAACTGTTTTTT